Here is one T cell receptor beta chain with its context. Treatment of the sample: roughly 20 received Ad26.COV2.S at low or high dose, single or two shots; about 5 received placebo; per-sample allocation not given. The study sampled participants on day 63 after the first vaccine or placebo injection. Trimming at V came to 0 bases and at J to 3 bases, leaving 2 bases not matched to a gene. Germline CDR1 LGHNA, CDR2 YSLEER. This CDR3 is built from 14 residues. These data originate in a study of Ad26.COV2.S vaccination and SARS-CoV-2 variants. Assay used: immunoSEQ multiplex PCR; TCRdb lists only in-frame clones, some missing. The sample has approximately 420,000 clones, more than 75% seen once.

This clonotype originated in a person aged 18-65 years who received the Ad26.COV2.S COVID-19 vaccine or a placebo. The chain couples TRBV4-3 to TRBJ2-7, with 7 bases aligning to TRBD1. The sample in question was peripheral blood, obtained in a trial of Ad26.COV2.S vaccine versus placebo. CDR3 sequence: CASSQDGTDYEQYF. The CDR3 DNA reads TGCGCCAGCAGCCAAGATGGGACAGACTACGAGCAGTACTTC.